This is a list of T cell receptor beta chains from one sample in a study of shared clonotypes between healthy human individuals. Data came from immunoSEQ multiplex PCR; TCRdb stores just in-frame clones and leaves some out. The sample contains around 1.5 million clones, 95% to 99% of which appear only once. What was sequenced was naive CD4+ T cells sorted from blood. The receptors here all came from a young man in good health. Both conserved end residues are part of each CDR3. The D gene is left open where the match is weak. Size is stated for part of the rows, as once, few or many counts, or as a class when the clone is expanded.

J: TRBJ2-7
V: TRBV27
size: -
D: TRBD1
CDR3: CASSSPSGGFYEQYF
DNA: TGTGCCAGCAGTTCGCCGTCAGGGGGCTTCTACGAGCAGTACTTC

J: TRBJ2-3
V: TRBV4-1
size: -
D: -
CDR3: CASSQADTQYF
DNA: TGCGCCAGCAGCCAGGCAGATACGCAGTATTTT

J: TRBJ2-1
V: TRBV11-2
size: -
D: TRBD2
CDR3: CASSLRLAGYNEQFF
DNA: TGTGCCAGCAGCTTAAGACTAGCGGGGTACAATGAGCAGTTCTTC

J: TRBJ2-5
V: TRBV5-1
size: -
D: TRBD1
CDR3: CASSFQGAGETQYF
DNA: TGCGCCAGCAGCTTCCAGGGGGCAGGGGAGACCCAGTACTTC

J: TRBJ1-1
V: TRBV4-1
size: -
D: -
CDR3: CASSSSGGQGQNTEAFF
DNA: TGCGCCAGCAGCTCAAGTGGAGGGCAGGGCCAGAACACTGAAGCTTTCTTT

J: TRBJ2-1
V: TRBV28
size: -
D: TRBD2
CDR3: CASSLNRGLAPTGEQFF
DNA: TGTGCCAGCAGTTTGAATAGGGGACTAGCGCCAACAGGTGAGCAGTTCTTC

J: TRBJ2-1
V: TRBV7-9
size: -
D: -
CDR3: CASSLGPGENEQFF
DNA: TGTGCCAGCAGCTTAGGGCCAGGGGAGAATGAGCAGTTCTTC

J: TRBJ1-1
V: TRBV7-8
size: -
D: TRBD1
CDR3: CASSLGQGDTEAFF
DNA: TGTGCCAGCAGCTTGGGACAGGGGGACACTGAAGCTTTCTTT

J: TRBJ1-1
V: TRBV14
size: -
D: -
CDR3: CASSRKVNTEAFF
DNA: TGTGCCAGCAGCCGAAAAGTGAACACTGAAGCTTTCTTT

J: TRBJ2-3
V: TRBV27
size: once
D: -
CDR3: CASSFRSVRGAVDTQYF
DNA: TGTGCCAGCAGTTTCCGTTCCGTTAGGGGCGCCGTGGATACGCAGTATTTT

J: TRBJ2-4
V: TRBV2
size: -
D: TRBD2
CDR3: CASRPTSAGIGIQYF
DNA: TGTGCCAGCAGGCCGACTAGCGCTGGTATCGGCATTCAGTACTTC

J: TRBJ2-5
V: TRBV18
size: -
D: -
CDR3: CASSPGGETQYF
DNA: TGTGCCAGCTCACCGGGGGGAGAGACCCAGTACTTC

J: TRBJ2-1
V: TRBV5-1
size: -
D: TRBD2
CDR3: CASSQTSGTHNEQFF
DNA: TGCGCCAGCAGCCAAACTAGCGGGACTCACAATGAGCAGTTCTTC

J: TRBJ1-2
V: TRBV29-1
size: -
D: -
CDR3: CSVEPGTNYGYTF
DNA: TGCAGCGTCGAACCCGGGACAAACTATGGCTACACCTTC

J: TRBJ2-7
V: TRBV27
size: -
D: -
CDR3: CASSILGATYEQYF
DNA: TGTGCCAGCAGCATCCTTGGCGCAACCTACGAGCAGTACTTC

J: TRBJ1-1
V: TRBV10-1
size: -
D: -
CDR3: CASSGTEYTEAFF
DNA: TGCGCCAGCAGCGGGACGGAGTACACTGAAGCTTTCTTT

J: TRBJ2-1
V: TRBV27
size: -
D: TRBD2
CDR3: CASGRVAGEPHYNEQFF
DNA: TGTGCCAGCGGACGGGTGGCGGGAGAACCCCACTACAATGAGCAGTTCTTC

J: TRBJ2-1
V: TRBV11-2
size: -
D: TRBD2
CDR3: CASSLLAGVRYNEQFF
DNA: TGTGCCAGCAGCCTACTAGCGGGAGTTAGGTACAATGAGCAGTTCTTC

J: TRBJ2-2
V: TRBV5-6
size: -
D: TRBD2
CDR3: CASSLERLAGVNAGELFF
DNA: TGTGCCAGCAGCTTGGAGCGACTAGCGGGAGTGAACGCCGGGGAGCTGTTTTTT

J: TRBJ2-7
V: TRBV29-1
size: -
D: -
CDR3: CSVVIASGSGEQYF
DNA: TGCAGCGTTGTGATAGCATCAGGGTCGGGCGAGCAGTACTTC

J: TRBJ1-2
V: TRBV7-9
size: -
D: -
CDR3: CASSAGLGFNGYTF
DNA: TGTGCCAGCAGCGCGGGGTTAGGGTTCAATGGCTACACCTTC

J: TRBJ2-6
V: TRBV5-8
size: once
D: -
CDR3: CASSLGPGANVLTF
DNA: TGTGCCAGCAGCTTGGGTCCTGGGGCCAACGTCCTGACTTTC